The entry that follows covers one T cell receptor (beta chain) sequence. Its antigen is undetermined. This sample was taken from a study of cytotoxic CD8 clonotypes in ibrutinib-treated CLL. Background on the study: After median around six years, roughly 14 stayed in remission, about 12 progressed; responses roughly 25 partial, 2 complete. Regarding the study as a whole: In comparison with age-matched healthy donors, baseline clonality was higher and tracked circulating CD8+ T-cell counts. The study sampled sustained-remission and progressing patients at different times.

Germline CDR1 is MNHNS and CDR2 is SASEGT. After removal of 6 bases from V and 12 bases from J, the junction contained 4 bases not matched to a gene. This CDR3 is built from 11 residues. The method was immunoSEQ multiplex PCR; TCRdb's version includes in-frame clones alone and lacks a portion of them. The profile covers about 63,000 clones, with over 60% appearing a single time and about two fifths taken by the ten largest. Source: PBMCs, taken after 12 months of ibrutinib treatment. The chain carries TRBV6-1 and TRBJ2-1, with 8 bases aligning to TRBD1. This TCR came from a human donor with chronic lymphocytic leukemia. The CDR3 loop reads CASSRGTGQFF. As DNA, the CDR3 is TGTGCCAGCAGCCGCGGGACAGGGCAGTTCTTC.